One sample yielded the 5 T cell receptor beta chains listed below, sequenced in a study of shared clonotypes between healthy human individuals. Assay used: immunoSEQ multiplex PCR; TCRdb lists only in-frame clones, some missing. The repertoire holds around 2,000,000 clones, with about 94% as singletons. Terminally differentiated effector memory CD45RA+ cells were left out of the naive CD8 fraction, which was CD45RO-negative and positively selected for CCR7. The sample comprised naive CD8+ T cells sorted from blood. These receptors were obtained from a man between 18 and 29 years old in good health.

The V and J genes are TRBV6-5 and TRBJ2-4; tentatively, D is TRBD2 (5 bases). Looked up from germline, CDR1 is MNHEY and CDR2 is SVGAGI. With 3 bases removed from V and 6 bases from J, the gap between germline ends came to 9 bases. There are 13 residues in the CDR3. CDR3: CASSYGSGNIQYF. The CDR3 DNA follows: TGTGCCAGCAGTTATGGGAGCGGAAACATTCAGTACTTC.

The rearrangement links TRBV29-1 to TRBJ2-1, with TRBD2 matching over 8 bases. J gave up 3 bases and V 5 bases, and 6 bases lay outside the gene matches. CDR3 length equals 14 residues. Germline V lookup: CDR1 SQVTM, CDR2 ANQGSEA. CDR3 DNA: TGCAGCGTTAACGGGAGGGTAAACTACAATGAGCAGTTCTTC. Translation gives CSVNGRVNYNEQFF.

The gene calls are TRBV6-1 and TRBJ1-6, with TRBD1 as a possible D gene (6 bases). The length of the CDR3 is 14 residues. V was cut by 4 bases and J by 6 bases, with 10 bases left in between. In germline, CDR1 is MNHNS, CDR2 SASEGT. In nucleotides, the CDR3 is TGTGCCAGCAGTGCCGGGACATTTAATTCACCCCTCCACTTT. This translates into CASSAGTFNSPLHF.

The CDR3 DNA reads TGTGCCAGCAGTTGGGACGGCTACGGTCCTCAGCCCCAGCATTTT. It codes for CASSWDGYGPQPQHF. The genes are TRBV28 and TRBJ1-5, with a weak D call TRBD1 (5 bases). V gave up 4 bases and J gave up 6 bases, with 16 bases separating them. Germline CDR1 reads MDHEN; CDR2 reads SYDVKM. This CDR3 is 15 amino acids long.

This clone occurred once. This CDR3 is CASSLLTPTGGSYNEQFF. CDR3 nucleotides: TGTGCCAGCAGTTTATTAACCCCCACTGGGGGATCCTACAATGAGCAGTTCTTC. The J gene is TRBJ2-1, the V gene TRBV27, with D perhaps TRBD1 or TRBD2 (5 bases each). The CDR3 extends over 18 amino acids. CDR1 MNHEY and CDR2 SMNVEV come from the germline V gene (reference sequence). Trimming stripped 1 base from V and 1 base from J, with 17 bases between.